This entry lists 13 T cell receptor beta chains sequenced from one sample in a study of T cell changes during pregnancy in multiple sclerosis. Repertoires were generated with immunoSEQ multiplex PCR, while TCRdb's copy carries only in-frame clones and drops some. The table records about 100,000 clones, roughly 92% of them present only once. Source: peripheral blood, taken in the third trimester of pregnancy. The receptors come from a female donor in good health, enrolled as a control in a pregnancy study.

This chain links TRBV25-1 with TRBJ2-7, with 10 nucleotides matching TRBD2. J gave up 2 bases and V 4 bases, and 2 bases lay outside the gene matches. The CDR3 is 14 amino acids. CDR1 MGHDK and CDR2 SYGVNS come from the germline V gene. The CDR3 here is CASSVSGGTYEQYF. Here the CDR3 DNA reads TGTGCCAGCAGTGTTAGCGGGGGGACCTACGAGCAGTACTTC.

The V and J genes are TRBV30 and TRBJ1-2; TRBD1 might be the D (5 bases). Germline V gene data show CDR1 as GTSNPN and CDR2 as SVGIG (reference sequence). The CDR3 sequence is 11 residues long. V lost 7 bases to trimming and J lost 1 base, with 7 bases between them. CDR3 protein: CALQVNYGYTF. The CDR3 DNA follows: TGTGCCTTACAGGTTAACTATGGCTACACCTTC. Combining the CDR3 with reference TRBV30 and TRBJ1-2 gives the whole variable domain SQTIHQWPATLVQPVGSPLSLECTVEGTSNPNLYWYRQAAGRGLQLLFYSVGIGQISSEVPQNLSASRPQDRQFILSSKKLLLSDSGFYLCALQVNYGYTFGSGTRLTVV.

The rearrangement joins TRBV4-3 to TRBJ1-4; 7 bases line up with TRBD1. The CDR3 has 17 residues. V shed 1 base, J shed 5 bases, and the junction held 10 bases outside the gene matches. CDR1 and CDR2 from the germline V gene are LGHNA and YSLEER. CDR3 sequence: CASSQAPQGSGNEKLFF. The CDR3, as DNA: TGCGCCAGCAGCCAAGCCCCACAGGGGTCCGGAAATGAAAAACTGTTTTTT.

V is TRBV10-3 and J is TRBJ2-5, with D perhaps TRBD1 (6 bases). V gave up 5 bases and J gave up 2 bases, with 15 bases separating them. The CDR3 covers 15 residues. Germline CDR1 and CDR2: ENHRY and SYGVKD. CDR3 coding DNA: TGTGCCATCAGTTTTTTACAGGGCGAACAAGAGACCCAGTACTTC. Amino acids: CAISFLQGEQETQYF.

V gene TRBV28 combines with J gene TRBJ1-4, with D possibly being TRBD1 (6 bases). The CDR3 spans 13 residues. CDR1 is MDHEN and CDR2 is SYDVKM in the germline V gene. The V gene lost 10 bases and the J gene lost 7 bases, with 16 bases spanning the gap. CDR3 in amino acids: CATRDRSGEKLFF. The CDR3 nucleotides are TGTGCCACCAGAGACAGGTCTGGTGAAAAACTGTTTTTT.

The rearrangement joins TRBV2 to TRBJ1-3; the D is unclear. CDR3 length: 12 residues. Germline V gives CDR1 SNHLY, CDR2 FYNNEI. V was trimmed by 8 bases and J by 8 bases, leaving 13 bases between them. This chain's CDR3 is CASRETGYTIYF. CDR3 DNA sequence: TGTGCCAGCCGAGAAACCGGGTACACCATATATTTT.

This chain joins TRBV30 and TRBJ2-7; D possibly corresponds to TRBD1 (5 bases). Per germline, CDR1 GTSNPN and CDR2 SVGIG (reference sequence). V lost 4 bases and J 3 bases, leaving 7 bases between the germline ends. The CDR3 covers 11 residues. CDR3 sequence (DNA): TGTGCCTGGAAGGACAACTACGAGCAGTACTTC. This gives the protein CAWKDNYEQYF.

The chain combines TRBV4-2 with TRBJ2-3, with 13 bases lining up with TRBD2. Germline CDR1 reads LGHNA; CDR2 reads YNFKEQ. The CDR3 runs 16 residues. V was clipped by 1 base and J by 4 bases; unmatched bases: 2. The CDR3: CASSQVTSGGSDTQYF. The CDR3 DNA is TGTGCCAGCAGCCAAGTGACTAGCGGGGGGTCAGATACGCAGTATTTT.

V usage is TRBV4-1 and J usage is TRBJ2-2; 7 bases are shared with TRBD1. The germline gives CDR1 MGHRA, CDR2 YSYEKL. With V trimmed by 4 bases and J by 4 bases, 6 bases remained unmatched. This CDR3 has 15 amino acids. The CDR3 nucleotides read TGCGCCAGCAGCCTGGGACAGACGACCACCGGGGAGCTGTTTTTT. Protein sequence: CASSLGQTTTGELFF.

J is TRBJ2-1 and V is TRBV1; TRBD2 is taken as the D call from the table, unchecked against the DNA. TRBV1 is recorded as a pseudogene. The CDR3 consists of 17 residues. The CDR3 nucleotides are TGCACCAGCAGCCAACTGAAGGGGGCTAGCGGGGACAATGAGCAGTTCTTC. Its translation: CTSSQLKGASGDNEQFF.

The V call is TRBV11-3, the J call TRBJ1-2; 7 bases agree with TRBD1. Germline V gene lookup returns CDR1 SGHNT and CDR2 YENEEA. After removal of 5 bases from V and 2 bases from J, the junction contained 5 bases not matched to a gene. This CDR3 spans 14 amino acids. This chain's CDR3 is CASSLRTGNYGYTF. CDR3 sequence (DNA): TGTGCCAGCAGCCTCCGGACAGGAAACTATGGCTACACCTTC.

The V and J genes are TRBV5-1 and TRBJ1-2, with D tentatively TRBD1 (5 bases). V lost 4 bases and J 5 bases, leaving 12 bases between the germline ends. The germline CDR1 and CDR2 sequences are SGHRS and YFSETQ. The CDR3 runs to 13 residues. In DNA, the CDR3 is TGCGCCAGCAGCACGGGGGGAGAATATGGCTACACCTTC. It codes for CASSTGGEYGYTF.

The V and J genes are TRBV9 and TRBJ2-2, with 9 bases aligning to TRBD1. Germline lookup yields CDR1 SGDLS and CDR2 YYNGEE. Trimming took 3 bases from V and 7 from J; bases not matched to a gene: 10. The CDR3 loop spans 16 amino acids. The CDR3 nucleotides read TGTGCCAGCAGCGGCCGGGGACAGGGATCCGTCGGGGAGCTGTTTTTT. This sequence encodes CASSGRGQGSVGELFF.